This is a list of T cell receptor beta chains from one sample in a study of blood T cell repertoires in COVID-19. Data came from immunoSEQ multiplex PCR; TCRdb stores just in-frame clones and leaves some out. The sample carries roughly 120,000 clones, about 85% recorded once. Sequenced: peripheral blood. These receptors were taken from a man aged 45 to 65 with acute or convalescent COVID-19. CDR3s include the opening cysteine and the closing phenylalanine or tryptophan.

J	V	CDR3
TRBJ2-1	TRBV2	CASRPNTGGFNNEQFF
TRBJ1-2	TRBV24-1	CATSEDSLYGYTF
TRBJ1-5	TRBV6-5	CASTRDRGLGQPQHF
TRBJ1-4	TRBV3-1/TRBV3-2	CASSQAQGTNEKLFF
TRBJ1-1	TRBV12-3/TRBV12-4	CASSHNTEAFF
TRBJ2-3	TRBV9	CASSPRGRVPDTQYF
TRBJ1-3	TRBV5-4	CASSLFGTDRSGNTIYF
TRBJ2-3	TRBV30	CAWSVQGGAQYF
TRBJ1-2	TRBV3-1/TRBV3-2	CASSRTGTGYGYTF
TRBJ2-7	TRBV12-3/TRBV12-4	CASSPTGWNEQYF
TRBJ1-4	TRBV9	CASSTRTRPGTNEKLFF
TRBJ1-4	TRBV27	CASSLYRGTNEKLFF
TRBJ2-1	TRBV6-5	CASIGGAHNEQFF
TRBJ2-2	TRBV5-1	CASRIEGTTGELFF
TRBJ1-5	TRBV23-1	CASSQDRDSNQPQHF
TRBJ1-1	TRBV19	CASSKNRVTEAFF
TRBJ1-1	TRBV3-1/TRBV3-2	CASSPSLNTEAFF
TRBJ2-1	TRBV28	CASSPSGTGSYNEQFF
TRBJ2-1	TRBV6-1	CASSEVVGGEQFF
TRBJ2-2	TRBV5-5	CASSLEGTGELFF
TRBJ2-1	TRBV21-1	CASSKASRGGLNEQFF
TRBJ2-7	TRBV28	CASSLWGGPRYYEQYF
TRBJ1-1	TRBV7-8	CASTPRDRDQNTEAFF
TRBJ2-2	TRBV11-2	CASSLRSATGVTGELFF
TRBJ1-4	TRBV5-1	CASSLELGELFF
TRBJ1-1	TRBV18	CASSPGQLTTEAFF
TRBJ1-2	TRBV6-1	CASSEMGDYGYTF
TRBJ1-5	TRBV6-2/TRBV6-3	CASSYVRGQGIDQPQHF
TRBJ1-2	TRBV7-3	CASSVTGKDGYTF
TRBJ1-4	TRBV20-1	CSVSSGGTEKLFF
TRBJ1-2	TRBV4-1	CASSPGHLEGYTF
TRBJ1-5	TRBV12-3/TRBV12-4	CASSRTGDQPQHF
TRBJ1-1	TRBV29-1	CSGGGRGAEAFF
TRBJ2-6	TRBV9	CASSPGVNWANVLTF
TRBJ1-3	TRBV9	CASSPWGRGSDTIYF
TRBJ1-2	TRBV6-5	CASTRGSGYGYTF
TRBJ2-2	TRBV9	CASSVGIGQGGGITGELFF
TRBJ1-5	TRBV27	CASSLTGTNQPQHF
TRBJ1-2	TRBV5-4	CASSRDRDGTGYGYTF
TRBJ2-3	TRBV7-7	CASSLVAGGSTDTQYF
TRBJ1-2	TRBV5-4	CASSIPRGDSNYGYTF
TRBJ2-1	TRBV7-6	CASSPRGGNEQFF
TRBJ2-7	TRBV29-1	CSVEGAETQGRESYEQYF
TRBJ1-1	TRBV7-3	CASSLTGATEAFF
TRBJ2-5	TRBV28	CATHGGAQETQYF
TRBJ2-2	TRBV4-2	CASSQSEGEGRELFF
TRBJ1-3	TRBV7-3	CASSFSAGGGNTIYF
TRBJ1-2	TRBV28	CASSFPQVRDGYTF
TRBJ1-5	TRBV6-5	CASSYRGGSEPQHF
TRBJ1-1	TRBV7-3	CASSLTSSTEEMNTEAFF
TRBJ1-6	TRBV9	CASSDDRNSPLHF
TRBJ1-5	TRBV19	CASKGTGDSNQPQHF
TRBJ2-1	TRBV19	CASSSSGLAGAYNEQFF
TRBJ1-2	TRBV21-1	CASSKGRTGATNYGYTF